Reported below is one TCR beta chain. Its antigen remains unknown. The data were taken from a study of T cells in Graves' hyperthyroidism and ophthalmopathy. Study-wide results and caveats: Ophthalmopathy was distinguished from stable hyperthyroidism by 13 V-J signatures. Blood also contained most expanded thyroid clonotypes above 0.001.

TCR beta CDR3 regions were amplified from RNA transcripts. Carried out on the TCR CDR3, a first-round RT-PCR used the HTBI primer set. Via MiXCR, TCRdb re-called the multiplex PCR reads, giving one row per CDR3 protein. The table shows hundreds of thousands of distinct CDR3 sequences, with about 15% occurring only once. Trimming pared 2 bases from V and 4 bases from J, leaving 12 bases between. The CDR3 has 14 amino acids. Germline V CDR1 and CDR2: MNHEY, SMNVEV (reference sequence). Subjects with ophthalmopathy showed a Clinical Activity Score no lower than 3, a NOSPECS grade no lower than 4, and a duration shorter than 3 months. A patient was excluded if there was uncontrolled infection, other autoimmune disease, pregnancy or lactation.

J is TRBJ2-7 and V is TRBV27, with D unresolved. This clonotype originated in a woman aged 40 to 49 with Graves' ophthalmopathy. The material sequenced was blood. Here the CDR3 reads CASSLAPLGYEQYF. CDR3 nucleotides: TGTGCCAGCAGTTTAGCACCTCTCGGGTACGAGCAGTACTTC.